The source of this T cell receptor beta chain is a study of T cell repertoires in cytomegalovirus infection. Study at large: CMV epitopes that were recently identified and HLA-C-restricted were used alongside well-studied HLA-B-restricted ones. The public TCR beta signatures pointed to both CMV infection and matching HLA type. Notes on the study in general: Cumulative frequency of public TCR beta families picked out carriers of CMV plus the relevant HLA.

Each CDR3 protein gets one entry after TCRdb re-called the reads with MiXCR. The top ten clones hold approximately 68% of a sample with around 71,000 distinct CDR3 sequences, roughly 20% of them seen once. In its sample, this clonotype was seen a few times. Its target is unknown. The sequence derives from a human donor in good health (CMV status not recorded). Some clones in this sample may be carry-over from other donors' samples. The sequences come from CD8+ T cells from cultured PBMCs, collected from culture after CMV antigen stimulation.

CDR3 residues: CASTFIRTGGNQPQHF. In DNA, the CDR3 is TGTGCCAGCACCTTTATCCGGACAGGGGGAAATCAGCCCCAGCATTTT. The chain couples TRBV6-1 to TRBJ1-5, with 10 bases matching TRBD1. CDR3 size: 16 residues. J gave up 4 bases and V 7 bases, and 10 bases lay outside the gene matches. Per germline, CDR1 MNHNS and CDR2 SASEGT.